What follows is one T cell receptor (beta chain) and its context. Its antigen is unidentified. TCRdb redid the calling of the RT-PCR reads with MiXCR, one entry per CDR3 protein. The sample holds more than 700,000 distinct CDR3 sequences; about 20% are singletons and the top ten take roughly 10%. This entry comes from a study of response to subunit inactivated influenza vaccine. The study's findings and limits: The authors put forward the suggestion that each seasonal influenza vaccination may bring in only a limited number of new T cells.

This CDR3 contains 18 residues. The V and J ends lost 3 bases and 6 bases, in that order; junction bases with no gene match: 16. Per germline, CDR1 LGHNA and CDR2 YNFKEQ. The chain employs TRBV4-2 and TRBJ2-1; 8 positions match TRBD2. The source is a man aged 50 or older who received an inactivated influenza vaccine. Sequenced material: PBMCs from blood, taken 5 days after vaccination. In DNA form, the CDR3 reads TGTGCCAGCAGCCATCCTACCACCGGGACTAGAGCTGCCAATGAGCAGTTCTTC. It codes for CASSHPTTGTRAANEQFF.